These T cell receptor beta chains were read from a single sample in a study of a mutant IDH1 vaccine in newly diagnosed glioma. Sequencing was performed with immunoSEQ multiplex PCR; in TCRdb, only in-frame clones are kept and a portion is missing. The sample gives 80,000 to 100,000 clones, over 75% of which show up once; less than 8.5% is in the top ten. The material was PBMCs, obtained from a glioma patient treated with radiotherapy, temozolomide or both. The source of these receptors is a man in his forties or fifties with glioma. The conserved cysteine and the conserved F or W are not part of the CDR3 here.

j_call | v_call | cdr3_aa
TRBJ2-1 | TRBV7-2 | ASKTSGNYNEQF
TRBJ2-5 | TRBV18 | ASSRQETQY
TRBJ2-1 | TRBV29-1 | SHSSSYNEQF
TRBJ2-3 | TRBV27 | ASSLGWGSTDTQY
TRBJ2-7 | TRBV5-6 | ASSLYGTDVGGGEQY
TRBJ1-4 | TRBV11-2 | ASSLGATNEKLF
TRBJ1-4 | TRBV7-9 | ASSRDRTNEKLF
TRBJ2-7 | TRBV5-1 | ASSLSGGRGYEQY
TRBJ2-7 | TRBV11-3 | ASSFSGGAYEQY
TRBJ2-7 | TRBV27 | ASSPLRGTSSYEQY
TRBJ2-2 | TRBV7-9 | ASSGRKVSTGELF
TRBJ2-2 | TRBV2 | AARDSHTGELF
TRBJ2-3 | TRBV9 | ASSTSGKLDTQY
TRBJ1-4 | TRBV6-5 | ASTDRPTNEKLF
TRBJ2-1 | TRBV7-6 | ASSQGRGRTPHEQF
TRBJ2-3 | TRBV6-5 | AILAGVTDTQY
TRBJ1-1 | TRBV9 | ASSVGPGQVAF
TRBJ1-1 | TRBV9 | ASSVGEAYTEAF
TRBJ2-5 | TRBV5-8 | ASTGYETQY
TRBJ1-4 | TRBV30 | ACWGRATNEKLF
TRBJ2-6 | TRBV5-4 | ASSLGPFASGANVLT
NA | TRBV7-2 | ASSLTSGGAYEQY
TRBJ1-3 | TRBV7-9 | ASSLTLGLGNTIY